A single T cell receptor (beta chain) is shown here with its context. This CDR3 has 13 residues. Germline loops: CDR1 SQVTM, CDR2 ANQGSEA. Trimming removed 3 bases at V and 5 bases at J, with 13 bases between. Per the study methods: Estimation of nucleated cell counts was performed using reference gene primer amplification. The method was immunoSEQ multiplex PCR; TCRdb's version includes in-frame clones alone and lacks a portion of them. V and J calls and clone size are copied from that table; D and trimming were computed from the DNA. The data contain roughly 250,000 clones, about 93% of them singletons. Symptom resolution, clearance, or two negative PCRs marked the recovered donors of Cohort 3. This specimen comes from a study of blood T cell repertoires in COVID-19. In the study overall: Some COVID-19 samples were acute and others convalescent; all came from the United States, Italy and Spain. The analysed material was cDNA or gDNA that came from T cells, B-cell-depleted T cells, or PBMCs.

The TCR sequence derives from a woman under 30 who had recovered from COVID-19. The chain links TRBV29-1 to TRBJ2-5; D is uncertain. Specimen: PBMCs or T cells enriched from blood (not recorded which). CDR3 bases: TGCAGCGTTGAGTCAAGACTCGCCGAGACCCAGTACTTC. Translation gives CSVESRLAETQYF.